Sequencing of this T cell receptor (beta chain) was carried out in a study of blood T cell repertoires in COVID-19. The wider study: Samples came from the United States, Italy and Spain, spanning acute and convalescent COVID-19. T cells, B-cell-depleted T cells, or PBMCs provided the cDNA or gDNA that served as material.

Authors' data handling: Researchers report that nucleated cell counts were estimated from reference gene primer amplification. The repertoire was sequenced with immunoSEQ multiplex PCR; TCRdb's copy has only in-frame clones and lacks some. Clone size and the V and J calls come from that table; the DNA yielded D and trimming. This table has tens of thousands of clones, under 80% appearing once. CDR3 length: 13 amino acids. CDR1 is SNHLY, CDR2 FYNNEI, per germline. V was clipped by 6 bases and J by 9 bases; unmatched bases: 11. The TCR was taken from a human donor with acute or convalescent COVID-19. The donor label of this sample is uncertain. Sequencing was done on a sample of peripheral blood. J is TRBJ2-7 and V is TRBV2; 7 bases map to TRBD1. The CDR3 DNA reads TGTGCCAGCAGCCCAACAGACAGGGCGTCGCAGTACGTC. Translation gives CASSPTDRASQYV.